The clone carrying this TCR beta chain has just a few counts. The data stem from a study of blood T cell repertoires in COVID-19. V was cut by 7 bases and J by 0 bases, with 24 bases left in between. CDR1 and CDR2 from the germline V gene are MDHEN and SYDVKM. This CDR3 is built from 18 residues. Some clones are missing from TCRdb's copy, which holds only in-frame ones; the method was immunoSEQ multiplex PCR. The sample holds 150,000 to 200,000 clones, around three quarters seen once. The TCR comes from a man aged 60 to 75 with active or convalescent COVID-19. V is TRBV28 and J is TRBJ1-1, with D tentatively TRBD1 (5 bases). Material: peripheral blood. This CDR3 reads CASISSAVTENMNTEAFF. In DNA form, the CDR3 reads TGTGCCAGCATCTCATCGGCGGTGACAGAGAACATGAACACTGAAGCTTTCTTT. Full variable domain (remainder filled in from reference TRBV28 and TRBJ1-1): DVKVTQSSRYLVKRTGEKVFLECVQDMDHENMFWYRQDPGLGLRLIYFSYDVKMKEKGDIPEGYSVSREKKERFSLILESASTNQTSMYLCASISSAVTENMNTEAFFGQGTRLTVV.